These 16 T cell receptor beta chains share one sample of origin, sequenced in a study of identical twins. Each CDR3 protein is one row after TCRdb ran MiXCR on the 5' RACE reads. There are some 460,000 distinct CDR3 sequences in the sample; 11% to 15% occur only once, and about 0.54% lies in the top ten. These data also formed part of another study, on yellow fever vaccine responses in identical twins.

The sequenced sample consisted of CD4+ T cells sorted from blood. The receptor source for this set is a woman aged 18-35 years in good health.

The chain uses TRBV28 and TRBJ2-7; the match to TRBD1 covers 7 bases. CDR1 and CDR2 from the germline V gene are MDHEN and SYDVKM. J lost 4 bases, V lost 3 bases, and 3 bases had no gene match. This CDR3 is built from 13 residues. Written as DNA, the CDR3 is TGTGCCAGCAGTTTCAACAGGGGTTACGAGCAGTACTTC. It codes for CASSFNRGYEQYF.

The CDR3 protein is CASSFSRDIYEQYF. CDR3 DNA: TGTGCCAGCAGTTTCTCGCGGGACATTTACGAGCAGTACTTC. The chain joins TRBV28 to TRBJ2-7; either TRBD1 or TRBD2 may supply D (6 bases each). In germline, CDR1 is MDHEN, CDR2 SYDVKM. Trimming cost V 3 bases and J 4 bases, with 13 bases left between them. The CDR3 runs 14 residues.

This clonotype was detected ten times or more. The CDR3 coding sequence is TGCGCCAGCAGCTCCTTCGGACAGTTCCAAGAGACCCAGTACTTC. Its protein product is CASSSFGQFQETQYF. V usage is TRBV5-1 and J usage is TRBJ2-5; D is possibly TRBD1 (6 bases). With 3 bases removed from V and 1 base from J, the gap between germline ends came to 13 bases. CDR1 is SGHRS, CDR2 YFSETQ, per germline. This CDR3 is built from 15 residues.

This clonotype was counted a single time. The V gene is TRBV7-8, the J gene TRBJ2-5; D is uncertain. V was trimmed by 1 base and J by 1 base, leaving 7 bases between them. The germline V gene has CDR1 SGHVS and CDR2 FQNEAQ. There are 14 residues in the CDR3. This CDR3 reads CASSLERPQETQYF. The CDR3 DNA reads TGTGCCAGCAGCTTAGAGCGACCCCAAGAGACCCAGTACTTC.

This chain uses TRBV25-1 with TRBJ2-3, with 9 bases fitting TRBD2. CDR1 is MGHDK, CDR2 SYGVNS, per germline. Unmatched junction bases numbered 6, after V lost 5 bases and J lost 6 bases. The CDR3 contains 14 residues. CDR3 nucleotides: TGTGCCAGCAGTCGAGCGGGGGGAGGGGATACGCAGTATTTT. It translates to CASSRAGGGDTQYF.

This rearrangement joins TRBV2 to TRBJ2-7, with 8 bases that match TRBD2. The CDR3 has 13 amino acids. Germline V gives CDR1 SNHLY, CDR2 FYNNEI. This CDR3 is CAIGGGNSYEQYF. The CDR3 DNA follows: TGTGCAATCGGCGGGGGGAACTCCTACGAGCAGTACTTC.

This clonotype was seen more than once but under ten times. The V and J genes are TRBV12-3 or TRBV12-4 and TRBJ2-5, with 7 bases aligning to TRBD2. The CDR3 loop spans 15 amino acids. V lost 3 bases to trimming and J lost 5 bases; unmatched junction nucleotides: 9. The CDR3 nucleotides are TGTGCCAGCAGTTTTGGGGCCGGAGCGGGGGAGACCCAGTACTTC. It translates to CASSFGAGAGETQYF.

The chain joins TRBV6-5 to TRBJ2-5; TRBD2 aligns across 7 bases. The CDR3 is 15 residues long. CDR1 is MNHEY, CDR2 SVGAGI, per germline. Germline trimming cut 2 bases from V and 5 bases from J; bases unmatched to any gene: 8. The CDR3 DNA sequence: TGTGCCAGCAGTTACCGGGACTATTTGGAGGAGACCCAGTACTTC. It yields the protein CASSYRDYLEETQYF.

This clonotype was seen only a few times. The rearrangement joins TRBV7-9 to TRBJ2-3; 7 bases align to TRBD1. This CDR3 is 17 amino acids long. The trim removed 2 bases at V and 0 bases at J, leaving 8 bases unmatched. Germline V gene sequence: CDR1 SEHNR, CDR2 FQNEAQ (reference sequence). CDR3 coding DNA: TGTGCCAGCAGCTTACTGGCGGCCAGGGGGAGCACAGATACGCAGTATTTT. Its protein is CASSLLAARGSTDTQYF.

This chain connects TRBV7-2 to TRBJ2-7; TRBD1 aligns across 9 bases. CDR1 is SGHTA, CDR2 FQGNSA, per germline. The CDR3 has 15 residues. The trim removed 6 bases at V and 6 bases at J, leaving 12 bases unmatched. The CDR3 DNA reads TGTGCCAGCAGGCAACAGGGGGCGCTTTTTCTCGAGCAGTACTTC. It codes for CASRQQGALFLEQYF.

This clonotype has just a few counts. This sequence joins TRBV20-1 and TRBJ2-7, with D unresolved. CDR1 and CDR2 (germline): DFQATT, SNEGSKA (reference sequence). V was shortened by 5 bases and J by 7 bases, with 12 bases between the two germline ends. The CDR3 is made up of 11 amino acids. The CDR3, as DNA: TGCAGTGCTCAGATCCTGGGGGAGCAGTACTTC. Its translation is CSAQILGEQYF.

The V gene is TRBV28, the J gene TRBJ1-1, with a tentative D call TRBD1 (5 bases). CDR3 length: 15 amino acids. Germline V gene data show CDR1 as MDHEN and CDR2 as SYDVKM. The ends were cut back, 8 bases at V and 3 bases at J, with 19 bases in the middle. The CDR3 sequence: CASPPAGGVHTEAFF. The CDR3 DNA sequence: TGTGCCAGCCCGCCCGCGGGGGGGGTTCACACTGAAGCTTTCTTT.

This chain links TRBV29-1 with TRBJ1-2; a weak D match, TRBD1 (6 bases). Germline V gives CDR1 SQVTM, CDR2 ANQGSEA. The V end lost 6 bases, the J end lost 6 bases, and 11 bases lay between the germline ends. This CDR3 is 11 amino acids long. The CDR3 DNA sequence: TGCAGCGTGACTCAGGGGCATGGCTACACCTTC. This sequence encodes CSVTQGHGYTF.

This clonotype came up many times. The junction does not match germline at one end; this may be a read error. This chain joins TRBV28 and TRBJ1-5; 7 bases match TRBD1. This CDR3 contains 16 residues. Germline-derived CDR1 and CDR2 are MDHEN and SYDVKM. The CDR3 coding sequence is TGTGCCAGCAGATTATACCGGGACAGCGGTAATCAGCCCCAGCATTTT. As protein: CASRLYRDSGNQPQHF.

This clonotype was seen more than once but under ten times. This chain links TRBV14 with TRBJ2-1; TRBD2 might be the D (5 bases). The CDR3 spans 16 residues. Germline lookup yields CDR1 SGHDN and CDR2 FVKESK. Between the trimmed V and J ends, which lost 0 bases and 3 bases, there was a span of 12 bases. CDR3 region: CASSQDRLALYNEQFF. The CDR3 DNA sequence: TGTGCCAGCAGCCAAGATCGTCTAGCCCTCTACAATGAGCAGTTCTTC.

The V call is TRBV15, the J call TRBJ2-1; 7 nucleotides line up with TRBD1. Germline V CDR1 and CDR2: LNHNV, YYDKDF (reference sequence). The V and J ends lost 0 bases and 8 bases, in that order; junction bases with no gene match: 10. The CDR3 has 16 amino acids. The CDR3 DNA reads TGTGCCACCAGCAGAGATGACAGGGTATATTCGTATGAGCAGTTCTTC. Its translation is CATSRDDRVYSYEQFF.